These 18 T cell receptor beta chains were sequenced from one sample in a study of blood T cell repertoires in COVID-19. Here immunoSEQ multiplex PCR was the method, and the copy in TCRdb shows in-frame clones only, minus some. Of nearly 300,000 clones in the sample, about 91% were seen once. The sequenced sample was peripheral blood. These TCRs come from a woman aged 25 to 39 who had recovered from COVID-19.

The DNA of the CDR3 is TGTGCCAGTAGTATAGGTGCGGCGTTTTCTGGAAACACCATATATTTT. Translated, it gives CASSIGAAFSGNTIYF. The chain couples TRBV19 to TRBJ1-3; D uncertain. The CDR3 length is 16 residues. The germline V and J ends were trimmed by 1 base and 1 base, with 11 bases remaining between them. Germline V gene sequence: CDR1 LNHDA, CDR2 SQIVND (reference sequence).

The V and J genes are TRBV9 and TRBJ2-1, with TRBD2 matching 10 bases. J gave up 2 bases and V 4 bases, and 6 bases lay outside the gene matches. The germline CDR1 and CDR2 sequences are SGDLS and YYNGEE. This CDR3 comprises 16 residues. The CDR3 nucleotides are TGTGCCAGCAGCCCCAGAGGGACTAGCGCCTACAATGAGCAGTTCTTC. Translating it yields CASSPRGTSAYNEQFF.

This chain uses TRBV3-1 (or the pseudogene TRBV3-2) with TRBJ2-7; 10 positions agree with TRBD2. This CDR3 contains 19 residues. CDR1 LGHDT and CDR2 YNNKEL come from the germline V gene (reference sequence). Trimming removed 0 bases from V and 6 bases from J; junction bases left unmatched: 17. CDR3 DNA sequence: TGTGCCAGCAGCCAAGATAGGGCCCTTCGAAGCGGGGGGGCGGCCGAGCAGTACTTC. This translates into CASSQDRALRSGGAAEQYF.

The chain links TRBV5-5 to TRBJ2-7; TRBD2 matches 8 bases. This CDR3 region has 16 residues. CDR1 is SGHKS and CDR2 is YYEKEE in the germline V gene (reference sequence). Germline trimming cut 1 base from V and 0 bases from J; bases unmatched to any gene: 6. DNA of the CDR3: TGTGCCAGCAGCTTGAGCGGGGGTTTAAGCTCCTACGAGCAGTACTTC. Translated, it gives CASSLSGGLSSYEQYF.

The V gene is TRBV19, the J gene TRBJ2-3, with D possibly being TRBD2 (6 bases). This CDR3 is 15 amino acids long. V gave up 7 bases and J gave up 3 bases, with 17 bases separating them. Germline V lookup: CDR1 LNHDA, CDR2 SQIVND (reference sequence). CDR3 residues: CASNNGGGETDTQYF. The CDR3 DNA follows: TGTGCCAGTAACAACGGGGGAGGAGAGACAGATACGCAGTATTTT.

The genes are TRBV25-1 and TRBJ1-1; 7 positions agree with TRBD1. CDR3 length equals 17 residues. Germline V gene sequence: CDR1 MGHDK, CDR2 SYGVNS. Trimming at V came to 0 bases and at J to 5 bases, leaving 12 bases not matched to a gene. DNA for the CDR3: TGTGCCAGCAGTGAATATATTAATTCGGGACAGTGGACTGAAGCTTTCTTT. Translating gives CASSEYINSGQWTEAFF.

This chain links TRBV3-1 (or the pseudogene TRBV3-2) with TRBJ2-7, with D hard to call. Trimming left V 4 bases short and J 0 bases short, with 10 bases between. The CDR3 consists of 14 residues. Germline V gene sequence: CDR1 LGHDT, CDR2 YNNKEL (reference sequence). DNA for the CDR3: TGTGCCAGCAGCCCAGGATACCCCTCCTACGAGCAGTACTTC. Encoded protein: CASSPGYPSYEQYF.

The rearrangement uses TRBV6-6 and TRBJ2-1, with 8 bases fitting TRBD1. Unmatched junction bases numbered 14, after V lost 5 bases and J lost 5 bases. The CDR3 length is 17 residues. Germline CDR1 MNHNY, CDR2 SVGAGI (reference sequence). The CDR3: CASSRRQGRDGDNEQFF. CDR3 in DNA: TGTGCCAGCAGTCGACGACAGGGGCGAGATGGAGACAATGAGCAGTTCTTC.

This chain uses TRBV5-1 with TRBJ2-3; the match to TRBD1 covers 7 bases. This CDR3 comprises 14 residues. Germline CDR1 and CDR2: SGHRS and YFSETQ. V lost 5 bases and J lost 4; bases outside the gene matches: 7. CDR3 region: CASSRQGFADTQYF. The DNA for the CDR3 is TGCGCCAGCAGTAGACAGGGCTTCGCAGATACGCAGTATTTT.

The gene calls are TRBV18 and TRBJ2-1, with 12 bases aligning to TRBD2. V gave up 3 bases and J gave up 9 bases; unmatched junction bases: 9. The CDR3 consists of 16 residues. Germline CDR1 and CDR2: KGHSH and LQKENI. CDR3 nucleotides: TGTGCCAGCTCACCCCGGGCTAGCGGGGGGGCGGGTGAGCAGTTCTTC. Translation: CASSPRASGGAGEQFF.

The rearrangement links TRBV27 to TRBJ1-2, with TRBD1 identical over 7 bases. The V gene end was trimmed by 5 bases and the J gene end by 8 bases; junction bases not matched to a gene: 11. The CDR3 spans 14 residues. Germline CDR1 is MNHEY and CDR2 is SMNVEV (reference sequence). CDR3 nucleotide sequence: TGTGCCAGCAGTCCCGACAGGGTTAGATCCGGCTACACCTTC. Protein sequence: CASSPDRVRSGYTF.

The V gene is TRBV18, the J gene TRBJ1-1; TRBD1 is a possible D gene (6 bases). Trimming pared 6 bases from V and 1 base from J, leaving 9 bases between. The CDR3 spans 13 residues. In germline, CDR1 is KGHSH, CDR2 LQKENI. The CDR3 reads CASSVDRNTEAFF. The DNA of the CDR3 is TGTGCCAGCTCCGTGGACAGGAACACTGAAGCTTTCTTT.

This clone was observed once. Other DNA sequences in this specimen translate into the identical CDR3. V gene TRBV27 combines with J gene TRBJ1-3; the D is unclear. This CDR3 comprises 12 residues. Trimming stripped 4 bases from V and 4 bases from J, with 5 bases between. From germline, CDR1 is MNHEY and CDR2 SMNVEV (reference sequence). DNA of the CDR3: TGTGCCAGCAGTTCCGGGGGAAACACCATATATTTT. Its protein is CASSSGGNTIYF.

The CDR3 bases are TGCAGCGTTGATGCCCCCCCCCTGGACGGAGGCAGCTATGGCTACACCTTC. This gives the protein CSVDAPPLDGGSYGYTF. This sequence joins TRBV29-1 and TRBJ1-2; the D is unclear. The CDR3 totals 17 residues. Germline-derived CDR1 and CDR2 are SQVTM and ANQGSEA. Trimming left V 3 bases short and J 4 bases short, with 24 bases between.

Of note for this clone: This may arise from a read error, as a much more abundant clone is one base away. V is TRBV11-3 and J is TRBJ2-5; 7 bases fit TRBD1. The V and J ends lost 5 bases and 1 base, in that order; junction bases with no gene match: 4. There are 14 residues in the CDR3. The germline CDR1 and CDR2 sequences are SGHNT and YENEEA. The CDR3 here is CASSATGLQETQYF. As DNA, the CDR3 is TGTGCCAGCAGCGCGACAGGGCTCCAAGAGACCCAGTACTTC.

In DNA, the CDR3 is TGTGCCAGCAGCTTAGCGCTCGGGGGGAAAAGTAACACTGAAGCTTTCTTT. The encoded protein is CASSLALGGKSNTEAFF. The V call is TRBV11-1, the J call TRBJ1-1; maybe TRBD1 (5 bases). The CDR3 is 17 residues long. CDR1 is SGHAT and CDR2 is FQDESV in the germline V gene (reference sequence). V was pared by 0 bases and J by 2 bases, with 16 bases between.

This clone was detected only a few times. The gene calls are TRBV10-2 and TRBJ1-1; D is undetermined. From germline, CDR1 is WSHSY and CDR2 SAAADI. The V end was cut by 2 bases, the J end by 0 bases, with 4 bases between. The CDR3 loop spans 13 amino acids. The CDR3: CASSENMNTEAFF. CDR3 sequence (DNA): TGCGCCAGCAGTGAGAACATGAACACTGAAGCTTTCTTT.

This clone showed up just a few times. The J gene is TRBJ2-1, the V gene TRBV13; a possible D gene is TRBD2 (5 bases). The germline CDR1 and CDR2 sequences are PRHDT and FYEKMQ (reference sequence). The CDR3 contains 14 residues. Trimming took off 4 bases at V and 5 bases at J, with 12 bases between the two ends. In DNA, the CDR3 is TGTGCCAGCAGCTCCCGCATGCGGGACAATGAGCAGTTCTTC. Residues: CASSSRMRDNEQFF.